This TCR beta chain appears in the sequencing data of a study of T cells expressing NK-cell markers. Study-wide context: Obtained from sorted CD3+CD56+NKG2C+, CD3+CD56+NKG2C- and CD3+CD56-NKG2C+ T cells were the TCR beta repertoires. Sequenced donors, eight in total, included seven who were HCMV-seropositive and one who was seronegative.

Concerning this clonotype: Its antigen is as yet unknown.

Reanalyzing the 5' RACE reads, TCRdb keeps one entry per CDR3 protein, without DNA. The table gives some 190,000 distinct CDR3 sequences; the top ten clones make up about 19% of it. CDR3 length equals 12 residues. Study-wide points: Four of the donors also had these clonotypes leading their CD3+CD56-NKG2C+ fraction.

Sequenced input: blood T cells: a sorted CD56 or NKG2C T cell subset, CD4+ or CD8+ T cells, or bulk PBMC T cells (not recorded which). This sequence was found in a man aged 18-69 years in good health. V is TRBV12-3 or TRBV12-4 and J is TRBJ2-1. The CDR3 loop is CASKAGWVEQFF.